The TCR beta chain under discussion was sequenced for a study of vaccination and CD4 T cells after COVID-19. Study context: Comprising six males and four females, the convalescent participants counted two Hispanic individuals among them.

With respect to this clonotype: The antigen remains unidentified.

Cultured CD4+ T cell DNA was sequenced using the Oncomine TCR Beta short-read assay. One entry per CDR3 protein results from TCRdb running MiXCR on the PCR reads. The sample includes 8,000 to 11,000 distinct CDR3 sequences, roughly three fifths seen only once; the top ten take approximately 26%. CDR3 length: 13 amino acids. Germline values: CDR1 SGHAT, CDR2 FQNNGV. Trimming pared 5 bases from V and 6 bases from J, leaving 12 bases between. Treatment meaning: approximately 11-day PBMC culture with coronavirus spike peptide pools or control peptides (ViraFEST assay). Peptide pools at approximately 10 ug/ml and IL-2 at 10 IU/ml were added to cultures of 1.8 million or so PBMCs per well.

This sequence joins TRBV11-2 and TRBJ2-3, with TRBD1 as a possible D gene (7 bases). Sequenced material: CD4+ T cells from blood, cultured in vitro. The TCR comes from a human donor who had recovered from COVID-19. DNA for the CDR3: TGTGCCAGCAGCGGGCCAGGGGGGGATACGCAGTATTTT. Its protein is CASSGPGGDTQYF.